The 16 T cell receptor beta chains presented below share a single source sample, sequenced in a study of T cell repertoires in cytomegalovirus infection. TCRdb fed the reads into MiXCR, producing one record per CDR3 protein. Seen here are roughly 500,000 distinct CDR3 sequences, roughly a third observed once, and the top ten hold roughly 15%. Antigens of these TCRs are unknown. This material consisted of cultured PBMCs, taken from culture after CMV antigen stimulation. Receptor source: a human donor in good health (CMV status not recorded). Some clones in this sample may be carry-over from other donors' samples.

This chain links TRBV7-2 with TRBJ2-1; D is unresolved. Germline V gives CDR1 SGHTA, CDR2 FQGNSA. This CDR3 region has 15 residues. Trimming left V 5 bases short and J 3 bases short, with 14 bases between. CDR3 sequence (DNA): TGTGCCAGCAGCCGCCGAATAGCCCACTACAATGAGCAGTTCTTC. Protein product: CASSRRIAHYNEQFF.

This clonotype has at least ten counts. The chain joins TRBV7-2 to TRBJ2-3; D is ambiguous. The CDR3 sequence is 14 residues long. In germline, CDR1 is SGHTA, CDR2 FQGNSA. Trimming cost V 0 bases and J 1 base, with 5 bases left between them. CDR3 nucleotides: TGTGCCAGCAGCTTAGCGGGCCGCACAGATACGCAGTATTTT. Protein sequence: CASSLAGRTDTQYF.

CDR3 in amino acids: CAWSVLGVRETQYF. CDR3 nucleotides: TGTGCCTGGAGTGTACTTGGGGTACGGGAGACCCAGTACTTC. This rearrangement joins TRBV30 to TRBJ2-5; D gene unclear. This CDR3 has 14 amino acids. V was clipped by 0 bases and J by 5 bases, with 13 bases between them. Germline V gene lookup returns CDR1 GTSNPN and CDR2 SVGIG (reference sequence).

This clonotype was seen many times. The chain employs TRBV7-8 and TRBJ2-1; the D gene is possibly TRBD2 (5 bases). The CDR3 covers 15 residues. Trimming pared 1 base from V and 0 bases from J, leaving 7 bases between. Germline lookup yields CDR1 SGHVS and CDR2 FQNEAQ. The CDR3 DNA reads TGTGCCAGCAGCTTAGAGCGGTTCTCCTACAATGAGCAGTTCTTC. Protein product: CASSLERFSYNEQFF. The complete variable domain, with remaining parts taken from reference TRBV7-8 and TRBJ2-1, reads GAGVSQSPRYKVAKRGQDVALRCDPISGHVSLFWYQQALGQGPEFLTYFQNEAQLDKSGLPSDRFFAERPEGSVSTLKIQRTQQEDSAVYLCASSLERFSYNEQFFGPGTRLTVL.

This chain connects TRBV20-1 to TRBJ1-2; the D is unclear. Germline CDR1 reads DFQATT; CDR2 reads SNEGSKA (reference sequence). This CDR3 spans 13 amino acids. Trimming left V 3 bases short and J 0 bases short, with 8 bases between. The chain's CDR3 is CSASLISNYGYTF. The DNA of the CDR3 is TGCAGTGCTAGTCTCATCTCTAACTATGGCTACACCTTC.

This clonotype was observed a handful of times. The CDR3: CASSDLGETQYF. The CDR3 coding sequence is TGTGCCAGCAGTGACCTAGGGGAGACCCAGTACTTC. This rearrangement joins TRBV6-2 or TRBV6-3 to TRBJ2-5, with D uncertain. The CDR3 totals 12 residues. CDR1 MNHEY and CDR2 SVGEGT come from the germline V gene. Trimming took off 5 bases at V and 5 bases at J, with 9 bases between the two ends.

The chain combines TRBV18 with TRBJ1-3; D is unclear. CDR1 and CDR2 (germline): KGHSH, LQKENI. V lost 3 bases to trimming and J lost 1 base, with 13 bases between them. This CDR3 region has 16 residues. In DNA form, the CDR3 reads TGTGCCAGCTCACCTTTGGAAGTTTCGTCTGGAAACACCATATATTTT. Translated, it gives CASSPLEVSSGNTIYF. Drawing the rest from reference TRBV18 and TRBJ1-3, the complete variable domain is NAGVMQNPRHLVRRRGQEARLRCSPMKGHSHVYWYRQLPEEGLKFMVYLQKENIIDESGMPKERFSAEFPKEGPSILRIQQVVRGDSAAYFCASSPLEVSSGNTIYFGEGSWLTVV.

This clonotype was found a few times. The chain employs TRBV7-8 and TRBJ2-4; TRBD2 agrees at 7 bases. CDR1 SGHVS and CDR2 FQNEAQ come from the germline V gene. This CDR3 has 18 residues. Germline trimming cut 2 bases from V and 2 bases from J; bases unmatched to any gene: 12. The CDR3 sequence is CASSLMGRGSGTKNIQYF. In DNA form, the CDR3 reads TGTGCCAGCAGCTTAATGGGTCGCGGGAGTGGAACCAAAAACATTCAGTACTTC. The variable domain in full, completed from reference TRBV7-8 and TRBJ2-4, reads GAGVSQSPRYKVAKRGQDVALRCDPISGHVSLFWYQQALGQGPEFLTYFQNEAQLDKSGLPSDRFFAERPEGSVSTLKIQRTQQEDSAVYLCASSLMGRGSGTKNIQYFGAGTRLSVL.

The V gene is TRBV27, the J gene TRBJ2-1; 8 nucleotides match TRBD1. V lost 2 bases and J lost 10; bases outside the gene matches: 10. The CDR3 runs to 15 residues. From germline, CDR1 is MNHEY and CDR2 SMNVEV (reference sequence). CDR3 amino acids: CASSLLGTGLREQFF. The CDR3 DNA reads TGTGCCAGCAGTTTACTTGGGACAGGCCTGAGGGAGCAGTTCTTC.

This clonotype was seen only a few times. The chain recombines TRBV6-2 or TRBV6-3 with TRBJ2-1; D possibly corresponds to TRBD2 (6 bases). Trimming left V 5 bases short and J 9 bases short, with 17 bases between. The CDR3 contains 14 residues. CDR1 and CDR2 from the germline V gene are MNHEY and SVGEGT. The CDR3 protein is CASSRPLAQREQFF. In DNA form, the CDR3 reads TGTGCCAGCAGTAGACCACTAGCTCAGCGTGAGCAGTTCTTC.

The chain employs TRBV7-9 and TRBJ2-7, with D uncertain. From germline, CDR1 is SEHNR and CDR2 FQNEAQ (reference sequence). The CDR3 runs 13 residues. Trimming cost V 2 bases and J 2 bases, with 7 bases left between them. CDR3 protein: CASSLYEAYEQYV. Here the CDR3 DNA reads TGTGCCAGCAGCTTATATGAAGCCTACGAGCAGTACGTC.

The J gene is TRBJ2-7, the V gene TRBV6-1; 8 bases are shared with TRBD1. Germline V gene sequence: CDR1 MNHNS, CDR2 SASEGT. The junction had 9 bases not matched to a gene; V was cut back by 7 bases and J by 4 bases. The length of the CDR3 is 14 residues. CDR3 protein: CASKGQGPSYEQYV. The CDR3 DNA sequence: TGTGCCAGCAAAGGACAGGGTCCCTCATACGAGCAGTACGTC.

The rearrangement uses TRBV7-2 and TRBJ2-1, with D perhaps matching TRBD2 (6 bases). V was trimmed by 5 bases and J by 15 bases, leaving 20 bases between them. This CDR3 is built from 13 residues. Looked up from germline, CDR1 is SGHTA and CDR2 is FQGNSA. The CDR3 loop reads CASSQGDSRVSFF. The CDR3, as DNA: TGTGCCAGCAGCCAAGGGGACTCCCGAGTTTCGTTCTTC.

The V gene is TRBV6-2 or TRBV6-3, the J gene TRBJ2-7, with 8 bases identical to TRBD1. The V segment lost 0 bases and the J segment 5 bases; nucleotides outside the gene matches: 6. Looked up from germline, CDR1 is MNHEY and CDR2 is SVGEGT. The CDR3 has 15 amino acids. CDR3 sequence: CASSYSSRGQDEQYF. In DNA, the CDR3 is TGTGCCAGCAGTTACTCGTCCAGGGGGCAGGACGAGCAGTACTTC.

The chain links TRBV11-2 to TRBJ2-1; 14 bases are shared with TRBD2. The CDR3 length is 17 residues. V lost 2 bases and J lost 6; bases outside the gene matches: 6. Germline CDR1 SGHAT, CDR2 FQNNGV. This chain's CDR3 is CASSLPWTSGRFNEQFF. The CDR3, as DNA: TGTGCCAGCAGCTTACCATGGACTAGCGGGAGGTTCAATGAGCAGTTCTTC.

This clonotype turned up a few times. This rearrangement joins TRBV6-1 to TRBJ2-2; 9 nucleotides align to TRBD1. Germline trimming cut 6 bases from V and 4 bases from J; bases unmatched to any gene: 9. Per the germline V gene, CDR1 is MNHNS and CDR2 is SASEGT. The CDR3 has 16 residues. The chain's CDR3 is CASRDRGIIGTGELFF. For the CDR3, the DNA is TGTGCCAGCAGGGACAGGGGCATAATAGGCACCGGGGAGCTGTTTTTT.